This TCR beta chain came from a study of T cell repertoires in cytomegalovirus infection. At least ten counts were recorded for this clonotype. TCRdb analysed the reads with MiXCR anew, one entry per CDR3 protein. The table shows 350,000 to 450,000 distinct CDR3 sequences, with roughly 18% occurring only once. CDR3 length equals 16 residues. The V and J ends lost 0 bases and 7 bases, in that order; junction bases with no gene match: 9. Germline values: CDR1 MNHEY, CDR2 SVGAGI. The receptor's source is a human donor in good health (CMV status not recorded). Some clones in this sample may be carry-over from other donors' samples. V and J are TRBV6-5 and TRBJ2-1; 7 nucleotides agree with TRBD2. The material sequenced was PBMCs. CDR3 in amino acids: CASSYSSLAGVNEQFF. The CDR3 coding sequence is TGTGCCAGCAGTTACTCGAGCCTGGCGGGAGTAAATGAGCAGTTCTTC.